The 25 T cell receptor beta chains below all came from one sample that was sequenced in a study of blood T cell repertoires in COVID-19. The method was immunoSEQ multiplex PCR; TCRdb's version includes in-frame clones alone and lacks a portion of them. The data contain approximately 50,000 clones, around 87% of them singletons. Sequencing used peripheral blood. The receptors were gathered from a man over 45 with active COVID-19.

The sample holds a few counts of this clone. J is TRBJ1-1 and V is TRBV19; a possible D gene is TRBD1 (5 bases). Germline V gives CDR1 LNHDA, CDR2 SQIVND (reference sequence). The CDR3 spans 12 residues. The V end lost 4 bases, the J end lost 7 bases, and 10 bases lay between the germline ends. The CDR3, as DNA: TGTGCCAGTAGTAGCAGGGTCGGTGAAGCTTTCTTT. Encoded protein: CASSSRVGEAFF.

This clone has just one count. The genes are TRBV2 and TRBJ1-2; D remains unclear. CDR3 size: 12 residues. V dropped 3 bases and J dropped 7 bases, with 9 bases sitting between them. Germline V gives CDR1 SNHLY, CDR2 FYNNEI. CDR3 residues: CASSDQVSGYTF. The CDR3, as DNA: TGTGCCAGCAGTGATCAGGTCTCTGGCTACACCTTC.

The chain carries TRBV19 and TRBJ2-1; 12 nucleotides agree with TRBD2. Germline V gene lookup returns CDR1 LNHDA and CDR2 SQIVND (reference sequence). V gave up 6 bases and J gave up 1 base; unmatched junction bases: 4. There are 16 residues in the CDR3. The CDR3 DNA reads as TGTGCCAGTAGCCTGGGACTAGCGGGTTCCTACAATGAGCAGTTCTTC. It specifies CASSLGLAGSYNEQFF.

This rearrangement joins TRBV7-9 to TRBJ2-2, with TRBD1 as a possible D gene (6 bases). Germline V gene lookup returns CDR1 SEHNR and CDR2 FQNEAQ (reference sequence). Trimming stripped 4 bases from V and 1 base from J, with 16 bases between. The length of the CDR3 is 17 residues. The CDR3 region has the DNA TGTGCCAGCAGCTCTCCCCCTCCGGGACAGAACACCGGGGAGCTGTTTTTT. It is translated as CASSSPPPGQNTGELFF.

The chain joins TRBV25-1 to TRBJ1-2, with 8 nucleotides matching TRBD1. V dropped 8 bases and J dropped 4; count of bases not matched to a gene: 3. Germline lookup yields CDR1 MGHDK and CDR2 SYGVNS. The CDR3 loop spans 12 amino acids. CDR3 sequence reads: CASGTGGYGYTF. The CDR3 nucleotides are TGTGCCAGCGGAACAGGGGGCTATGGCTACACCTTC.

The chain links TRBV3-1 (or the pseudogene TRBV3-2) to TRBJ1-5, with 7 bases identical to TRBD1. CDR1 is LGHDT, CDR2 YNNKEL, per germline (reference sequence). The CDR3 consists of 15 residues. Losses at the gene ends were 4 bases for V and 0 bases for J; bases not matched to a gene: 3. The CDR3 sequence: CASSRGTDSNQPQHF. CDR3 nucleotide sequence: TGTGCCAGCAGCCGCGGGACAGATAGCAATCAGCCCCAGCATTTT.

This chain uses TRBV29-1 with TRBJ2-7; 7 bases agree with TRBD2. After removal of 1 base from V and 6 bases from J, the junction contained 15 bases not matched to a gene. This CDR3 comprises 16 residues. CDR1 and CDR2 (germline): SQVTM, ANQGSEA. The CDR3 loop reads CSVEGPQGEGLGEQYF. The CDR3 DNA reads TGCAGCGTTGAAGGCCCACAAGGGGAGGGGCTGGGCGAGCAGTACTTC.

CDR3 amino acids: CSVEDAQPQHF. The CDR3 DNA reads as TGCAGCGTTGAAGATGCGCAGCCCCAGCATTTT. The genes are TRBV29-1 and TRBJ1-5; D ambiguous. The CDR3 covers 11 residues. The germline gives CDR1 SQVTM, CDR2 ANQGSEA. V shed 0 bases and J shed 7 bases, with 4 bases lying between them.

The sample holds one count of this clone. The chain is built from TRBV10-2 and TRBJ2-3; D uncertain. Per germline, CDR1 WSHSY and CDR2 SAAADI. The CDR3 is 15 amino acids. Trimming removed 3 bases from V and 2 bases from J, with 12 bases in between. The CDR3 nucleotides are TGCGCCAGCAGTGACCGCGGTGGCCCCACAGATACGCAGTATTTT. Protein: CASSDRGGPTDTQYF.

This clone was seen a single time. J is TRBJ2-1 and V is TRBV7-9; TRBD2 aligns across 15 bases. The CDR3 has 18 amino acids. Germline CDR1 and CDR2: SEHNR and FQNEAQ (reference sequence). V gave up 8 bases and J gave up 0 bases; unmatched junction bases: 8. CDR3 in DNA: TGTGCCAGCTGGGGGACTAGCGGGGGGCCGAGCTCCTACAATGAGCAGTTCTTC. This sequence encodes CASWGTSGGPSSYNEQFF.

V is TRBV29-1 and J is TRBJ2-3; the match to TRBD1 covers 8 bases. The CDR3 totals 13 residues. V gave up 7 bases and J gave up 4 bases; unmatched junction bases: 7. Germline lookup yields CDR1 SQVTM and CDR2 ANQGSEA. The CDR3 protein is CSDRTGLADTQYF. The CDR3 nucleotides are TGCAGCGACCGGACAGGGCTCGCAGATACGCAGTATTTT.

The chain uses TRBV6-4 and TRBJ1-4; 8 bases match TRBD1. Germline V lookup: CDR1 MRHNA, CDR2 SNTAGT. The CDR3 runs 13 residues. J gave up 6 bases and V 6 bases, and 3 bases lay outside the gene matches. CDR3 protein: CASSLDRDEKLFF. Written as DNA, the CDR3 is TGTGCCAGCAGCTTGGACAGGGATGAAAAACTGTTTTTT.

The CDR3 region has the DNA TGTGCCAGTACGCCGGGGCGGGGGGCCACCGGGGAGCTGTTTTTT. It specifies CASTPGRGATGELFF. The chain recombines TRBV19 with TRBJ2-2, with 8 bases aligning to TRBD2. With 7 bases clipped from V and 4 bases from J, the junction kept 8 bases outside the gene matches. The length of the CDR3 is 15 residues. CDR1 is LNHDA, CDR2 SQIVND, per germline (reference sequence).

V and J are TRBV6-6 and TRBJ1-6; tentative D call: TRBD1 (5 bases). Trimming took off 7 bases at V and 3 bases at J, with 16 bases between the two ends. This CDR3 has 16 residues. Germline lookup yields CDR1 MNHNY and CDR2 SVGAGI (reference sequence). CDR3 loop: CASNPPGGNYNSPLHF. DNA for the CDR3: TGTGCCAGCAACCCCCCGGGGGGGAACTATAATTCACCCCTCCACTTT.

The J gene is TRBJ2-4, the V gene TRBV19, with D perhaps matching TRBD2 (6 bases). This CDR3 comprises 17 residues. V lost 7 bases to trimming and J lost 0 bases, with 19 bases between them. Per the germline V gene, CDR1 is LNHDA and CDR2 is SQIVND (reference sequence). The chain's CDR3 is CASKPREGRRAKNIQYF. CDR3 DNA: TGTGCCAGTAAGCCCAGGGAAGGGAGGAGAGCCAAAAACATTCAGTACTTC.

The count of this clone is one. The chain employs TRBV7-2 and TRBJ2-2, with TRBD2 matching over 11 bases. The germline V gene has CDR1 SGHTA and CDR2 FQGNSA. The ends lost 6 bases at V and 4 bases at J; junction bases unmatched: 4. The CDR3 has 15 amino acids. This CDR3 is CASRNSGGGTGELFF. The CDR3 DNA sequence: TGTGCCAGCAGAAATAGCGGGGGGGGCACCGGGGAGCTGTTTTTT.

The chain employs TRBV4-1 and TRBJ2-5; D remains ambiguous. V was pared by 1 base and J by 3 bases, with 6 bases between. The germline CDR1 and CDR2 sequences are MGHRA and YSYEKL. The CDR3 runs to 13 residues. The CDR3 loop reads CASSQAQEETQYF. The CDR3 nucleotides are TGCGCCAGCAGCCAAGCGCAGGAAGAGACCCAGTACTTC.

The chain employs TRBV12-3 or TRBV12-4 and TRBJ2-1, with D tentatively TRBD1 (6 bases). CDR3 length equals 12 residues. The V end lost 4 bases, the J end lost 9 bases, and 10 bases lay between the germline ends. The CDR3 spells CASSSDSFEQFF. The CDR3 DNA is TGTGCCAGCAGTTCGGACAGCTTTGAGCAGTTCTTC.

V is TRBV28 and J is TRBJ1-2, with D possibly matching TRBD1 (6 bases). Trimming removed 5 bases from V and 4 bases from J, with 17 bases in between. Germline lookup yields CDR1 MDHEN and CDR2 SYDVKM. This CDR3 contains 15 residues. The CDR3, as DNA: TGTGCCAGCAGTCCTACAGGGTACGGGGTCTATGGCTACACCTTC. It is translated as CASSPTGYGVYGYTF.

This clone was observed a handful of times. The V gene is TRBV2, the J gene TRBJ1-1; tentatively, D is TRBD1 (6 bases). The V end lost 5 bases, the J end lost 0 bases, and 10 bases lay between the germline ends. Germline assignment: CDR1 SNHLY and CDR2 FYNNEI. The CDR3 covers 14 residues. CDR3 residues: CASSLQGLNTEAFF. The CDR3 DNA reads TGTGCCAGCAGTCTACAGGGTTTGAACACTGAAGCTTTCTTT.

V gene TRBV21-1 combines with J gene TRBJ2-7; the D call in the table, TRBD1, was not verified against the DNA. TRBV21-1 is listed as a pseudogene. The CDR3 sequence is 16 residues long. The CDR3 bases are TGTGCCAGCAGCCCCCCAGGGTATTTCAGCTCCTGCGAGCAGTACTTC. Its translation: CASSPPGYFSSCEQYF.

The V gene is TRBV30, the J gene TRBJ1-2; D is perhaps TRBD1 (5 bases). This CDR3 contains 11 residues. The germline CDR1 and CDR2 sequences are GTSNPN and SVGIG (reference sequence). The V and J ends lost 3 bases and 7 bases respectively, with 9 bases between them. This CDR3 is CAWRPGLGYTF. DNA for the CDR3: TGTGCCTGGAGGCCGGGACTTGGCTACACCTTC.

The chain couples TRBV5-1 to TRBJ2-3; maybe TRBD2 (5 bases). V lost 0 bases and J lost 6, with 11 bases in between. The V gene's germline CDR1 is SGHRS and CDR2 YFSETQ. This CDR3 is built from 14 residues. The CDR3 nucleotides are TGCGCCAGCAGCTTGGAGAGACTACGGGATACGCAGTATTTT. Amino acid sequence: CASSLERLRDTQYF.

J is TRBJ2-3 and V is TRBV13; D call uncertain. V was pared by 5 bases and J by 8 bases, with 14 bases between. Germline loops: CDR1 PRHDT, CDR2 FYEKMQ (reference sequence). The CDR3 length is 13 residues. In nucleotides, the CDR3 is TGTGCCAGCAGCGTCCGAGGTGAAGGTACGCAGTATTTT. Protein: CASSVRGEGTQYF.

The rearrangement joins TRBV6-6 to TRBJ2-5, with TRBD2 matching 7 bases. The ends lost 0 bases at V and 3 bases at J; junction bases unmatched: 1. Germline V gives CDR1 MNHNY, CDR2 SVGAGI (reference sequence). This CDR3 comprises 14 residues. The CDR3 loop reads CASSYSSGEETQYF. CDR3 sequence (DNA): TGTGCCAGCAGTTACTCGAGCGGGGAAGAGACCCAGTACTTC.